Listed below are T cell receptor beta chains from one sample, sequenced in a study of beta chain features in type 1 diabetes. TCRdb's copy holds only in-frame clones and misses some; the assay was immunoSEQ multiplex PCR. The sample gives over 25,000 clones, approximately 53% of which show up once; approximately 0.33% is in the top ten. Sample: stem cell memory CD4+ T cells from blood. The source is a man aged 30-40 years with type 1 diabetes. The CDR3 runs from the conserved cysteine through the conserved F or W. D genes are given only for firm matches. Size tells how often a clone was seen (once, few, many) or the class of an expanded clone, and some rows leave it out.

V	J	D	size	DNA	CDR3
TRBV5-4	TRBJ2-6	TRBD1	-	TGTGCCAGCAGCGACAGGGTATCTGGGGCCAACGTCCTGACTTTC	CASSDRVSGANVLTF
TRBV30	TRBJ2-3	-	few	TGTGCCTGGAGTGTACTAGAGGTGCAGTATTTT	CAWSVLEVQYF
TRBV11-2	TRBJ2-7	-	few	TGTGCCAGCAGCCCCCTTAGTAGAGCGGGTTCTTCCTACGAGCAGTACTTC	CASSPLSRAGSSYEQYF
TRBV6-1	TRBJ2-6	-	-	TGTGCCAGCAGTGAACTTAGACAGGTCTCTGGGGCCAACGTCCTGACTTTC	CASSELRQVSGANVLTF
TRBV6-6	TRBJ2-7	TRBD1	few	TGTGCCAGCAGGGGGCAGGGGGCACTCGAGCAGTACTTC	CASRGQGALEQYF
TRBV4-1	TRBJ2-5	TRBD1	-	TGCGCCAGCAGCCGGCAGGGGGCAGAAGAGACCCAGTACTTC	CASSRQGAEETQYF
TRBV7-9	TRBJ2-1	-	few	TGTGCCAGCAGCTTAGAGAGCCCCCTCGGTGAGCAGTTCTTC	CASSLESPLGEQFF
TRBV18	TRBJ1-1	TRBD1	-	TGTGCCAGCTCAAATAAGGACAGGGCTGAAGCTTTCTTT	CASSNKDRAEAFF
TRBV5-1	TRBJ2-2	-	-	TGCGCCAGCAGCAACGGCGGGCTAGTAGACGGGGAGCTGTTTTTT	CASSNGGLVDGELFF
TRBV5-1	TRBJ2-5	-	once	TGCGCCAGCAGCTTGGCCCCGTTGGGGGGACAAGAGACCCAGTACTTC	CASSLAPLGGQETQYF
TRBV27	TRBJ2-7	TRBD2	-	TGTGCCAGCAGTTTTAAGGGGAGGGGCCCCTACGAGCAGTACTTC	CASSFKGRGPYEQYF
TRBV6-5	TRBJ2-4	TRBD1	-	TGTGCCAGCAGACAGGGGTTAGCCAAAAACATTCAGTACTTC	CASRQGLAKNIQYF
TRBV11-2	TRBJ1-1	-	few	TGTGCCAGCAGCGCGACAGTGAACACTGAAGCTTTCTTT	CASSATVNTEAFF
TRBV5-4	TRBJ2-5	TRBD2	-	TGTGCCAGCAGCTCACTAGCGGTCGAAGGGACCCAGTACTTC	CASSSLAVEGTQYF
TRBV5-6	TRBJ2-7	TRBD2	-	TGTGCCAGCAGCTTTGGGCGGGAGTACTCGGGCGAGCAGTACTTC	CASSFGREYSGEQYF
TRBV5-1	TRBJ2-1	-	few	TGCGCCAGCAGCTTGGCCTCCGCCCGGGGAGAGCAGTTCTTC	CASSLASARGEQFF
TRBV28	TRBJ2-1	-	medium-sized	TGTGCCAGCAGTTACGGGACAGCGGGCGAGCAGTTCTTC	CASSYGTAGEQFF
TRBV19	TRBJ2-4	TRBD2	few	TGTGCCAGTAGTATTCTAGCGGGAGGCAGGGCCAAAAACATTCAGTACTTC	CASSILAGGRAKNIQYF
TRBV6-1	TRBJ2-2	-	-	TGTGCCAGCAGTGCCCCTCTTACAGGGACCCCGAACACCGGGGAGCTGTTTTTT	CASSAPLTGTPNTGELFF
TRBV19	TRBJ2-7	TRBD2	once	TGTGCCAGTAGCCAAGGACTAGCGGGGGGCTCCTACGAGCAGTACTTC	CASSQGLAGGSYEQYF
TRBV18	TRBJ2-1	-	-	TGTGCCAGCTCACCCGACATGCACTTCCAGTTCTTC	CASSPDMHFQFF
TRBV30	TRBJ1-5	-	-	TGTGCCTGGGCAGGGCCTAATCAGCCCCAGCATTTT	CAWAGPNQPQHF
TRBV11-2	TRBJ2-5	-	few	TGTGCCAGCAGCTTATATGAGACCCAGTACTTC	CASSLYETQYF
TRBV5-1	TRBJ2-2	TRBD2	-	TGCGCCAGCAGCGCTGGACTAGGCGGCACCGGGGAGCTGTTTTTT	CASSAGLGGTGELFF
TRBV6-6	TRBJ2-5	-	few	TGTGCCAGCAGTTACTCGTCAGGAGGGGAGACCCAGTACTTC	CASSYSSGGETQYF
TRBV6-5	TRBJ2-7	-	-	TGTGCCAGCAGTATCGAGGGATTCTCCTACGAGCAGTACTTC	CASSIEGFSYEQYF
TRBV10-3	TRBJ1-2	TRBD1	-	TGTGCCATCAGCCTTGGGGACAGTAACTATGGCTACACCTTC	CAISLGDSNYGYTF
TRBV6-6	TRBJ2-5	-	-	TGTGCCAGCAGGACACTTCAAGAGACCCAGTACTTC	CASRTLQETQYF
TRBV19	TRBJ1-2	-	once	TGTGCCAGTAGCCCTTACAGGAAGAACTATGGCTACACCTTC	CASSPYRKNYGYTF
TRBV27	TRBJ2-2	TRBD1	-	TGTGCCAGCAGTTTACATTGGACAGGGGGACTGTTTTTT	CASSLHWTGGLFF
TRBV10-3	TRBJ2-3	TRBD1	-	TGTGCCATCAGTGAGTCCTTAGGACAGGCCTCACACACAGATACGCAGTATTTT	CAISESLGQASHTDTQYF
TRBV6-6	TRBJ2-2	TRBD2	-	TGTGCCAGCAGCCTGACTAGCGGGGACACCGGGGAGCTGTTTTTT	CASSLTSGDTGELFF
TRBV6-5	TRBJ2-7	-	few	TGTGCCAGCCGCACTCTTCAGGGCTACGAGCAGTACTTC	CASRTLQGYEQYF
TRBV7-9	TRBJ2-5	-	once	TGTGCCAGCAGCTTAGCGGCCATAGGAGGAGAGACCCAGTACTTC	CASSLAAIGGETQYF
TRBV6-5	TRBJ2-1	TRBD2	-	TGTGCCAGCAGCTACGGGACTACCATCAATGAGCAGTTCTTC	CASSYGTTINEQFF
TRBV29-1	TRBJ2-5	TRBD2	-	TGCAGCGTTGAAGTACTAGCGGGCAGCCAAGAGACCCAGTACTTC	CSVEVLAGSQETQYF
TRBV18	TRBJ1-5	TRBD1	-	TGTGCCAGCTCACCAAGCGCGGTACAGGGGCAGCCCCAGCATTTT	CASSPSAVQGQPQHF
TRBV5-1	TRBJ2-7	-	-	TGCGCCAGCAGCTTGGCTCAGACTAGTCTCGAGCAGTACTTC	CASSLAQTSLEQYF
TRBV4-1	TRBJ1-5	TRBD1	few	TGCGCCAGCAGCCAGACTACAGGGGTAGATCGGGGCCAGCCCCAGCATTTT	CASSQTTGVDRGQPQHF
TRBV19	TRBJ2-1	-	-	TGTGCCAGTAGTGACCGGGGGAACAATGAGCAGTTCTTC	CASSDRGNNEQFF
TRBV6-5	TRBJ2-7	-	-	TGTGCCAGCAGTTACAAGCGGACCTACGAGCAGTACTTC	CASSYKRTYEQYF
TRBV11-2	TRBJ1-4	TRBD1	-	TGTGCCAGCACTGCAGGACCGGGACAGGGGAATGAAAAACTGTTTTTT	CASTAGPGQGNEKLFF
TRBV5-4	TRBJ2-2	TRBD1	-	TGTGCCAGCAGCTGGTTAGGGTCAGGGGGCGCGACGGGGGAGCTGTTTTTT	CASSWLGSGGATGELFF
TRBV5-1	TRBJ2-5	-	few	TGCGCCAGCAGCAGGGACACCTCCGGGGAGACCCAGTACTTC	CASSRDTSGETQYF
TRBV29-1	TRBJ2-7	TRBD2	few	TGCAGCGGTGGGACTAGCGAATACGAGCAGTACTTC	CSGGTSEYEQYF
TRBV19	TRBJ2-6	-	-	TGTGCCAGTAGTATCACCCAGACATCACAAAGTCGGGCCAACGTCCTGACTTTC	CASSITQTSQSRANVLTF
TRBV7-9	TRBJ2-5	-	few	TGTGCCAGCAGCTTACAGTTGGAGACCCAGTACTTC	CASSLQLETQYF
TRBV6-6	TRBJ1-1	-	-	TGTGCCAGCAGGGATAGAGGGAACACTGAAGCTTTCTTT	CASRDRGNTEAFF
TRBV29-1	TRBJ1-1	TRBD1	few	TGCAGCGTCGTGCCGGGACAGGTGGCTTTCTTT	CSVVPGQVAFF
TRBV29-1	TRBJ2-5	-	-	TGCAGCGTTGAAGGCGGGCAGAAAGAGACCCAGTACTTC	CSVEGGQKETQYF
TRBV7-8	TRBJ1-5	-	-	TGTGCCAGCAGCTTAAATGGCGGGATAGGTGACAATCAGCCCCAGCATTTT	CASSLNGGIGDNQPQHF
TRBV6-6	TRBJ1-3	-	once	TGTGCCAGCAGCTTTGGACAGACTTTGGCAGGAAACACCATATATTTT	CASSFGQTLAGNTIYF
TRBV6-1	TRBJ2-1	-	-	TGTGCCAGCAGTGAAGTTCCTAGCGCTGAGCAGTTCTTC	CASSEVPSAEQFF
TRBV6-1	TRBJ2-5	TRBD2	-	TGTGCCAGCAGTCGCGGGGACTACTTATCAGAGACCCAGTACTTC	CASSRGDYLSETQYF
TRBV11-2	TRBJ1-3	TRBD1	-	TGTGCCAGCAGCAACCGGGACAGTTCTGGAAACACCATATATTTT	CASSNRDSSGNTIYF
TRBV2	TRBJ1-2	TRBD1	-	TGTGCCAGCAGGGCTACAGGGGACGGTGGCTACACCTTC	CASRATGDGGYTF
TRBV11-2	TRBJ2-1	-	once	TGTGCCAGCAGCAGTGGACCGCGGGGCAATGAGCAGTTCTTC	CASSSGPRGNEQFF
TRBV12-5	TRBJ1-5	-	-	TGTGCTAGTGCCTATAGCAATCAGCCCCAGCATTTT	CASAYSNQPQHF
TRBV30	TRBJ1-5	TRBD1	few	TGTGCCTGGGGGGACAGGGGCAATCAGCCCCAGCATTTT	CAWGDRGNQPQHF